This record covers a single T cell receptor beta chain. These data originate in a study of T cell changes during pregnancy in multiple sclerosis. Libraries were prepared by immunoSEQ multiplex PCR; TCRdb keeps only in-frame clonotypes and omits some of them. This sample has roughly 73,000 clones; around 94% occur once, and the top ten carry around 2.2%. The clonotype originates from a female donor in good health, enrolled as a control in a pregnancy study. This material consisted of peripheral blood, taken in the second trimester of pregnancy.

The DNA of the CDR3 is TGCGCCAGCAGGCCGACTAGCGGGACGGGGGATGAGCAGTTCTTC. Translated, it gives CASRPTSGTGDEQFF. This chain joins TRBV5-1 and TRBJ2-1, with 11 bases aligning to TRBD2. Looked up from germline, CDR1 is SGHRS and CDR2 is YFSETQ. V gave up 5 bases and J gave up 8 bases; unmatched junction bases: 9. The length of the CDR3 is 15 residues.